What follows are 21 T cell receptor beta chains derived from one specimen sequenced in a study of tumor-infiltrating lymphocytes in primary liver carcinoma. Germline DNA was extracted too, while blood RNA derived from unsorted whole blood. The input was approximately 500 ng total RNA; TCR beta cDNA was made from it with a constant-region primer. Construction of TCR beta libraries relied on three successive nested multiplex PCR rounds employing slightly modified ARM-PCR. The study ran its first two PCR rounds for roughly 11 cycles each, using TRBV1-TRBV30 forward primers and a C-beta reverse primer. TCRdb used MiXCR to reprocess the multiplex PCR reads, holding one entry per CDR3 protein. Of some 190,000 distinct CDR3 sequences in the sample, about 60% were seen once. Specimen: peripheral blood. Every receptor here comes from a man aged 40-49 years with primary liver carcinoma and hepatitis B virus infection.

This chain connects TRBV2 to TRBJ2-2, with a tentative D call TRBD1 (8 bases). The germline gives CDR1 SNHLY, CDR2 FYNNEI. The CDR3 contains 16 residues. The V gene lost 6 bases and the J gene lost 4 bases, with 18 bases spanning the gap. Here the CDR3 reads CASRARQGRGTGELFF. The CDR3 DNA is TGTGCCAGCAGAGCGAGACAGGGGAGGGGCACCGGGGAGCTGTTTTTT.

A note on this clonotype: A much larger clone differs from this one at a single base, so this may be a read error. The chain has TRBV6-2 or TRBV6-3 and TRBJ2-1; D is undetermined. CDR1 and CDR2 (germline): MNHEY, SVGEGT. CDR3 length: 14 amino acids. The V end lost 4 bases, the J end lost 5 bases, and 12 bases lay between the germline ends. CDR3 coding DNA: TGTGCCAGCAGTTCCCAGGTGGTCCACAATGAGCAGTTCTTC. Protein sequence: CASSSQVVHNEQFF.

The V gene is TRBV15, the J gene TRBJ1-2; no firm D call. The CDR3 has 14 residues. Deletions cut 5 bases from V and 4 bases from J, with 14 bases between. Germline values: CDR1 LNHNV, CDR2 YYDKDF (reference sequence). The CDR3 sequence: CATSGPREFYGYTF. As DNA, the CDR3 is TGTGCCACCAGCGGCCCCAGAGAGTTCTATGGCTACACCTTC.

This chain connects TRBV4-1 to TRBJ2-5, with 8 bases aligning to TRBD2. Germline assignment: CDR1 MGHRA and CDR2 YSYEKL. Trimming took 0 bases from V and 4 from J; bases not matched to a gene: 4. The CDR3 covers 15 residues. CDR3 sequence: CASSQERLAGETQYF. In DNA form, the CDR3 reads TGCGCCAGCAGCCAAGAAAGGCTAGCGGGAGAGACCCAGTACTTC.

This clonotype has a count of ten or more. The chain links TRBV11-1 to TRBJ2-1; 7 nucleotides align to TRBD1. Germline CDR1 SGHAT, CDR2 FQDESV (reference sequence). V dropped 1 base and J dropped 6; count of bases not matched to a gene: 6. CDR3 size: 15 residues. In DNA, the CDR3 is TGTGCCAGCAGCTTAGGGTCGGCAGGGGGCAATGAGCAGTTCTTC. Its translation is CASSLGSAGGNEQFF.

This clonotype was seen a few times. The rearrangement uses TRBV6-6 and TRBJ2-7; 8 bases are shared with TRBD2. This CDR3 has 17 amino acids. The germline CDR1 and CDR2 sequences are MNHNY and SVGAGI (reference sequence). V lost 0 bases to trimming and J lost 0 bases; unmatched junction nucleotides: 7. This CDR3 reads CASSYSYSGGVSYEQYF. CDR3 nucleotide sequence: TGTGCCAGCAGTTACTCGTACTCGGGAGGGGTCTCCTACGAGCAGTACTTC.

Remarks on this clonotype: Germline is not matched at one junction end, which may reflect a read error. V is TRBV11-2 and J is TRBJ2-2; either TRBD1 or TRBD2 may fit D (6 bases each). This CDR3 contains 15 residues. Looked up from germline, CDR1 is SGHAT and CDR2 is FQNNGV. CDR3 DNA: TGTGTCAGCAGCTCTTACGGGGGCGGCACCGGGGAGCTGTTGTTT. Protein product: CVSSSYGGGTGELLF.

Turning to this clonotype: The junction departs from germline at one end; a sequencing error may be responsible. J is TRBJ2-5 and V is TRBV6-5; a possible D gene is TRBD2 (7 bases). Germline V gene lookup returns CDR1 MNHEY and CDR2 SVGAGI. CDR3 size: 15 residues. The DNA of the CDR3 is TGTGCCAACAGTTACGGGGGGAGGGGGGGCGAGACCCAGTACTTC. Its translation: CANSYGGRGGETQYF.

This clonotype has at least ten counts. The V gene is TRBV11-2, the J gene TRBJ1-4, with 9 bases that match TRBD1. The junction had 4 bases not matched to a gene; V was cut back by 7 bases and J by 7 bases. The CDR3 has 13 residues. Germline V gene sequence: CDR1 SGHAT, CDR2 FQNNGV. CDR3 sequence reads: CASKQGAVEKLFF. The CDR3 DNA sequence: TGTGCCAGCAAACAGGGGGCGGTTGAAAAACTGTTTTTT.

In the case of this clonotype: Relative to the germline gene, one junction end is altered; a read error may explain this. CDR3 coding DNA: TGCACCAGCAGCCAGGAGCGTAGCGGGAGCAATCGAGGGAAGCTGTTTTTT. Amino acid sequence: CTSSQERSGSNRGKLFF. The chain is built from TRBV4-1 and TRBJ2-2; 9 bases align to TRBD2. Per the germline V gene, CDR1 is MGHRA and CDR2 is YSYEKL. The CDR3 is made up of 17 amino acids.

This clonotype was detected once. Lacking the conserved final phenylalanine or tryptophan, this CDR3 likely reflects a read error. The chain combines TRBV14 with TRBJ2-1, with D maybe TRBD1 (5 bases). Per germline, CDR1 SGHDN and CDR2 FVKESK. This CDR3 contains 15 residues. V lost 3 bases and J 8 bases, leaving 17 bases between the germline ends. CDR3 bases: TGTGCCAGCAGCCAGCACATGGGCACAGGAGATGAGCAGTTCTTA. It specifies CASSQHMGTGDEQFL.

The chain recombines TRBV29-1 with TRBJ2-3; possibly TRBD2 for D (6 bases). CDR1 and CDR2 from the germline V gene are SQVTM and ANQGSEA. The CDR3 is 13 amino acids. V was trimmed by 4 bases and J by 4 bases, leaving 12 bases between them. CDR3 in amino acids: CSVVGGSADTQYF. The CDR3 DNA reads as TGCAGCGTTGTGGGGGGATCCGCAGATACGCAGTATTTT.

In this sample, this clonotype turned up once. The chain combines TRBV6-1 with TRBJ1-2; TRBD1 agrees at 10 bases. Germline lookup yields CDR1 MNHNS and CDR2 SASEGT. With V trimmed by 6 bases and J by 0 bases, 4 bases remained unmatched. The CDR3 is 15 residues long. The DNA for the CDR3 is TGTGCCAGCAGATGGACAGGGGGTGCTAACTATGGCTACACCTTC. Its translation: CASRWTGGANYGYTF.

The V and J genes are TRBV6-5 and TRBJ1-2; no definite D call. CDR3 length equals 15 residues. V was shortened by 0 bases and J by 8 bases, with 16 bases between the two germline ends. Per the germline V gene, CDR1 is MNHEY and CDR2 is SVGAGI. CDR3 in amino acids: CASSYSSRVWSGYTF. The CDR3 coding sequence is TGTGCCAGCAGTTACTCGAGTCGGGTTTGGTCAGGCTACACCTTC.

As concerns this clonotype: This CDR3 is missing its conserved last phenylalanine or tryptophan, likely due to a read error. This chain's CDR3 is CASSLTSKTYKQYC. The DNA for the CDR3 is TGTGCCAGCAGCCTAACTAGCAAAACCTACAAGCAGTACTGC. This chain joins TRBV5-5 and TRBJ2-7; D possibly corresponds to TRBD2 (6 bases). The CDR3 runs 14 residues. CDR1 and CDR2 from the germline V gene are SGHKS and YYEKEE (reference sequence).

V usage is TRBV12-3 or TRBV12-4 and J usage is TRBJ1-3; 11 bases fit TRBD1. The CDR3 sequence is 15 residues long. The ends lost 5 bases at V and 4 bases at J; junction bases unmatched: 4. This CDR3 is CASSGQGALGNTIYF. In DNA form, the CDR3 reads TGTGCCAGCAGTGGACAGGGGGCCCTGGGAAACACCATATATTTT.

This clonotype was seen only a few times. The chain recombines TRBV4-1 with TRBJ1-2; 10 nucleotides match TRBD1. Germline V gene data show CDR1 as MGHRA and CDR2 as YSYEKL. The CDR3 runs 16 residues. V was clipped by 2 bases and J by 5 bases; unmatched bases: 8. CDR3 nucleotides: TGCGCCAGCAGCCAAACTTCGACAGGGGGCTCGTATGGCTACACCTTC. Translating gives CASSQTSTGGSYGYTF.

The V gene is TRBV11-2, the J gene TRBJ2-1; no clear D. Germline V gene sequence: CDR1 SGHAT, CDR2 FQNNGV. V shed 5 bases and J shed 5 bases, with 19 bases lying between them. This CDR3 comprises 16 residues. CDR3 sequence: CASSRRGRHSHNEQFF. The CDR3 bases are TGTGCCAGCAGCCGGAGAGGACGGCATTCCCACAATGAGCAGTTCTTC. Variable domain in full (rest from reference TRBV11-2 and TRBJ2-1): EAGVAQSPRYKIIEKRQSVAFWCNPISGHATLYWYQQILGQGPKLLIQFQNNGVVDDSQLPKDRFSAERLKGVDSTLKIQPAKLEDSAVYLCASSRRGRHSHNEQFFGPGTRLTVL.

This clonotype came up a few times. The J gene is TRBJ2-7, the V gene TRBV6-6; possible D gene TRBD2, 6 bases. The CDR3 length is 13 residues. The germline gives CDR1 MNHNY, CDR2 SVGAGI (reference sequence). Trimming took 7 bases from V and 5 from J, leaving 15 bases between them. The CDR3 nucleotides are TGTGCCAGCACCATACTGGGCGGGGACGAGCAGTACTTC. Its protein product is CASTILGGDEQYF.

Worth noting for this clonotype: Mismatch with germline at one junction end may stem from a read error. The V gene is TRBV29-1, the J gene TRBJ2-4, with TRBD2 as a possible D gene (5 bases). The CDR3 loop spans 14 amino acids. Germline V gives CDR1 SQVTM, CDR2 ANQGSEA. The DNA of the CDR3 is TGCAGCGTTCTCTTTGTTCTAGCCATAAACATTCAGTACTTC. It is translated as CSVLFVLAINIQYF.

In regard to this clonotype: A much larger clone lies a single base off, so this may be a read error. The chain joins TRBV4-1 to TRBJ2-4; unclear D gene. The CDR3 totals 14 residues. Germline assignment: CDR1 MGHRA and CDR2 YSYEKL. V lost 0 bases to trimming and J lost 7 bases, with 10 bases between them. For the CDR3, the DNA is TGCGCCAGCAGCCAAGATTATCCGGACAACATTCAGTACTTC. Its protein is CASSQDYPDNIQYF.